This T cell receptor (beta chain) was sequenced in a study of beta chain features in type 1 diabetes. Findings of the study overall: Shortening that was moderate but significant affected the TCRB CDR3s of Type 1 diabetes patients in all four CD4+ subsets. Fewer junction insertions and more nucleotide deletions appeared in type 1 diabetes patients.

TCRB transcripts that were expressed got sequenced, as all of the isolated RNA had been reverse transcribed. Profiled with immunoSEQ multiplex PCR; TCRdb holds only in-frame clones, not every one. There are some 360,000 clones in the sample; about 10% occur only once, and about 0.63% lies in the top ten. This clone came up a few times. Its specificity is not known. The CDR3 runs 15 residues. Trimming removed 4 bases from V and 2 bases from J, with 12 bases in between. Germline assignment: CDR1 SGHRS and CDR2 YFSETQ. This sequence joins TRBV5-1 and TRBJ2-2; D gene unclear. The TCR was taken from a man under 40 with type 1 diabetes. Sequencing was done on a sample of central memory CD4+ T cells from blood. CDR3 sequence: CASSTRRANTGELFF. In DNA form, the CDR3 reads TGCGCCAGCAGCACCCGCAGAGCTAACACCGGGGAGCTGTTTTTT.